This T cell receptor (beta chain) was found in a study of blood T cell repertoires in COVID-19. Study information: Both acute and convalescent COVID-19 samples were obtained from the United States, Italy and Spain. T cells, B-cell-depleted T cells, or PBMCs provided the cDNA or gDNA that served as material.

The CDR3 has 13 residues. Per the germline V gene, CDR1 is MNHEY and CDR2 is SVGAGI. J lost 5 bases, V lost 5 bases, and 5 bases had no gene match. Per the authors' pipeline: It was from reference gene primer amplification that nucleated cell counts were estimated. Generated by immunoSEQ multiplex PCR, the TCRdb table keeps only in-frame clones and is missing some. D and trimming were read from the DNA, whereas the V and J calls and clone size are those reported in that table. The sample records roughly 80,000 clones, approximately 86% being singletons. The source of this sequence is a woman older than 75 with acute or convalescent COVID-19. Source material: peripheral blood. This chain connects TRBV6-5 to TRBJ2-5; 7 positions match TRBD2. The CDR3 DNA is TGTGCCAGCAGTCGGGGAGGGCGGGAGACCCAGTACTTC. Translating gives CASSRGGRETQYF.